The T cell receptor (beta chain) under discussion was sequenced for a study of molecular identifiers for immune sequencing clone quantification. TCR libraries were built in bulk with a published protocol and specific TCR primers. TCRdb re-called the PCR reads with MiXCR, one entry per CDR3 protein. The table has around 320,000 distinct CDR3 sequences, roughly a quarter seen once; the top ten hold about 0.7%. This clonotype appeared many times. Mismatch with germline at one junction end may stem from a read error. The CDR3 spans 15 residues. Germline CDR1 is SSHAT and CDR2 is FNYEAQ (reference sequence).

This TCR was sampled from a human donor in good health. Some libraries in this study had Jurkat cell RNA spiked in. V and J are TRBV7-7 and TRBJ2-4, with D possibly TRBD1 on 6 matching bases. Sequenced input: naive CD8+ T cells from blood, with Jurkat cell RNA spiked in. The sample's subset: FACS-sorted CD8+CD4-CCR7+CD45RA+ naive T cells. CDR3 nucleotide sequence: TGTGCTAGCAGCTTAGTCGACAGGGCCAAAAACATTCAGTACTTC. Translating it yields CASSLVDRAKNIQYF.